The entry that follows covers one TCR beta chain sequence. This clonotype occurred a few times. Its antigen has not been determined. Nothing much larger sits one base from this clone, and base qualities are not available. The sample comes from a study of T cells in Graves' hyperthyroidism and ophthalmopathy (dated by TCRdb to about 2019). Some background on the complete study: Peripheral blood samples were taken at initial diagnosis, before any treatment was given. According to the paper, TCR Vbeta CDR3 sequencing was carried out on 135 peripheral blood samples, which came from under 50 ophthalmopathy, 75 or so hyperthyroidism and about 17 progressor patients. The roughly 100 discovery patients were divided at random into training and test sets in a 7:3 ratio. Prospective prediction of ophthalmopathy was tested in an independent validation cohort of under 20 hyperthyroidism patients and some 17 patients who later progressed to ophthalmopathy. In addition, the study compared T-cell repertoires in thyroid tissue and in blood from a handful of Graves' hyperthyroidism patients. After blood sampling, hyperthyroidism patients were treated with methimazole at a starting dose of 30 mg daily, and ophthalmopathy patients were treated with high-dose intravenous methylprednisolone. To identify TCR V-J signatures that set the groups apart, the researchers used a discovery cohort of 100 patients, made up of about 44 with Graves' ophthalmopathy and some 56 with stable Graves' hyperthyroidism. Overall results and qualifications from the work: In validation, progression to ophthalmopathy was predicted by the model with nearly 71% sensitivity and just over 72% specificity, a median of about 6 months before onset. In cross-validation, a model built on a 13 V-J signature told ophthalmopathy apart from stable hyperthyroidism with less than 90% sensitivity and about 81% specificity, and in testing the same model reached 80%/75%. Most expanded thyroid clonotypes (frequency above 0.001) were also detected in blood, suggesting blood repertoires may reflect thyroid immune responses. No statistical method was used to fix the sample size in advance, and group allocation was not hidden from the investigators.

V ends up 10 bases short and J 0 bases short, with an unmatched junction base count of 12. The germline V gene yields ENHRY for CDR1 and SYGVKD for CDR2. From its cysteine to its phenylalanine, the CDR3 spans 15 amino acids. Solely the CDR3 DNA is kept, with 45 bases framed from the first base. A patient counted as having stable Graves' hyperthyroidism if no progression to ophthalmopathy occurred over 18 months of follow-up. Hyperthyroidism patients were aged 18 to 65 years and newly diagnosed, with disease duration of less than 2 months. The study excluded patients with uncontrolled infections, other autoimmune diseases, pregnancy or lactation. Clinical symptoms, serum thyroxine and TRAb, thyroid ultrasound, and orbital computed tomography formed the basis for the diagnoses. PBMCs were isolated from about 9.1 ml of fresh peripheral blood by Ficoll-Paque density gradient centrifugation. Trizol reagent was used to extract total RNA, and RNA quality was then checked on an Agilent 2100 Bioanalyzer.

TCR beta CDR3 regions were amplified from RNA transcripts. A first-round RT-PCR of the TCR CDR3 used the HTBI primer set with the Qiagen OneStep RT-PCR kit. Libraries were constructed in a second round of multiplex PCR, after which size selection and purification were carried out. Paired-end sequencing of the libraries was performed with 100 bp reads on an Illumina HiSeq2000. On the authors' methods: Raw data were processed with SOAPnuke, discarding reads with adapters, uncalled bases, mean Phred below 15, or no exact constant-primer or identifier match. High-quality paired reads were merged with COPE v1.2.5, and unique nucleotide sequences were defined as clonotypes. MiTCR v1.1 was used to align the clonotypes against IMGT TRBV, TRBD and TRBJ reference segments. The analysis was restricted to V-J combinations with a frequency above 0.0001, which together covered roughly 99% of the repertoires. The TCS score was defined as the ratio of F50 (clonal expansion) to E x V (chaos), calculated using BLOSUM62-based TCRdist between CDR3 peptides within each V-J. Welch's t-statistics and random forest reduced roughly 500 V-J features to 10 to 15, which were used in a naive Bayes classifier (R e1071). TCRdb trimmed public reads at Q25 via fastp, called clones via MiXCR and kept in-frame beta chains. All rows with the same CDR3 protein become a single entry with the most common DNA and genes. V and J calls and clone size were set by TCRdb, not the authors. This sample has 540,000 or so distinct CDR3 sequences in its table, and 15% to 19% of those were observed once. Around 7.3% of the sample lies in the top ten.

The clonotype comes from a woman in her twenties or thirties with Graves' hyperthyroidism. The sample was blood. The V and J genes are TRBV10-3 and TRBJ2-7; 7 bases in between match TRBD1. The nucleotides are TGTGCCACCACGAAGACAGGGAGTGCCTCCTACGAGCAGTACTTC. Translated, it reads CATTKTGSASYEQYF.